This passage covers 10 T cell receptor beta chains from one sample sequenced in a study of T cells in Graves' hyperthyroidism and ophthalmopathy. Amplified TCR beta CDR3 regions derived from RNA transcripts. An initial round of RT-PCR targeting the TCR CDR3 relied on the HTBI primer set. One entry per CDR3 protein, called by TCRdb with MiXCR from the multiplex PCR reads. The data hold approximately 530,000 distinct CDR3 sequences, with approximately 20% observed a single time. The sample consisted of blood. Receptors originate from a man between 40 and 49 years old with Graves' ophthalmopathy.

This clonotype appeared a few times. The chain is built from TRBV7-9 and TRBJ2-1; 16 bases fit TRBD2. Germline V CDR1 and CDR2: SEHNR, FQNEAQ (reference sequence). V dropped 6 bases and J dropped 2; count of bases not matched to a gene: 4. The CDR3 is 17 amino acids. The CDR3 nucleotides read TGTGCCAGCAGTTCCGGGACTAGCGGGAGGGCCTACAATGAGCAGTTCTTC. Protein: CASSSGTSGRAYNEQFF.

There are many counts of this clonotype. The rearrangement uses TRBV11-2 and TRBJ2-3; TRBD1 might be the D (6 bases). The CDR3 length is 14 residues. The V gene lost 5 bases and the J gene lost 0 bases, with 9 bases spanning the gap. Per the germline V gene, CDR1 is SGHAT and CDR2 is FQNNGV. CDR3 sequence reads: CASSRGGSTDTQYF. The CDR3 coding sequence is TGTGCCAGCAGCCGAGGGGGTAGCACAGATACGCAGTATTTT.

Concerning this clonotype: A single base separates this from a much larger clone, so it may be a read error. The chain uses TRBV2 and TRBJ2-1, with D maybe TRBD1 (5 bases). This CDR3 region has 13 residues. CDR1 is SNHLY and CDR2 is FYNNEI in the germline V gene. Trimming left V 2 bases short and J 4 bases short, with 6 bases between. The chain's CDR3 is CASSEQGYNEQFF. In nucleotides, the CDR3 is TGTGCCAGCAGTGAACAGGGTTACAATGAGCAGTTCTTC.

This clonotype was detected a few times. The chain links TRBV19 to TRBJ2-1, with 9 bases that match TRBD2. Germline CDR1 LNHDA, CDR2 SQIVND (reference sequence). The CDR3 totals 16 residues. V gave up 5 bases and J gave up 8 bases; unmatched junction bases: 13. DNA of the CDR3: TGTGCCAGTAGTTCACCGGGACTAGCACTTCGGGATGAGCAGTTCTTC. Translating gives CASSSPGLALRDEQFF.

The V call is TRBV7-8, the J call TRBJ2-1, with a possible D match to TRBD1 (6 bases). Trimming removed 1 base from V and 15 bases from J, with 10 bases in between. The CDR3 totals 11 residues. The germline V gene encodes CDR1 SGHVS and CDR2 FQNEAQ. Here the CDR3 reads CASSLGQGLFF. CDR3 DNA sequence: TGTGCCAGCAGCTTAGGTCAGGGGCTGTTCTTC.

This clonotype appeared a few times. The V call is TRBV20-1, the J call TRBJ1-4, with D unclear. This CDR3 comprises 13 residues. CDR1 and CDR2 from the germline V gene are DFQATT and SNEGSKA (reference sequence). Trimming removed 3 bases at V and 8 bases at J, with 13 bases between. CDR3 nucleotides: TGCAGTGCTAGTTTAGGTTTAGGAGAAAAACTGTTTTTT. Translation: CSASLGLGEKLFF.

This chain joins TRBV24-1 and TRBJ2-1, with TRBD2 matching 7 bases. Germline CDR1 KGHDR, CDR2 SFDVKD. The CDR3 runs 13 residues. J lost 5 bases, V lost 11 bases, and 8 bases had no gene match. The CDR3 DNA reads TGTGCCATCCAGCGGGATGGAAACAATGAGCAGTTCTTC. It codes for CAIQRDGNNEQFF.

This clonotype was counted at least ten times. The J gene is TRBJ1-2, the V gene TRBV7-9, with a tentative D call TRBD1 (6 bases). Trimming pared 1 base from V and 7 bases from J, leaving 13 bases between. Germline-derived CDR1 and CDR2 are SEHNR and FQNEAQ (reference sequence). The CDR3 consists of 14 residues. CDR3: CASSLGGGGPGYTF. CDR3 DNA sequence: TGTGCCAGCAGCTTAGGGGGAGGGGGACCTGGCTACACCTTC.

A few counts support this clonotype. CDR3: CASSAGTSGRGYNEQFF. CDR3 nucleotides: TGTGCCAGCAGCGCCGGGACTAGCGGGAGGGGGTACAATGAGCAGTTCTTC. The chain is built from TRBV9 and TRBJ2-1, with 16 nucleotides matching TRBD2. The germline V gene encodes CDR1 SGDLS and CDR2 YYNGEE. The V and J ends lost 3 bases and 4 bases, in that order; junction bases with no gene match: 4. The CDR3 totals 17 residues.

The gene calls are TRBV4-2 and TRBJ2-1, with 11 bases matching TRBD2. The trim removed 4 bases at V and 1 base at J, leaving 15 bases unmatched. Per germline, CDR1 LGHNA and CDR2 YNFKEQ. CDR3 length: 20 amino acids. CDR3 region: CASSPQKTSGAVFSYNEQFF. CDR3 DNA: TGTGCCAGCAGCCCACAAAAGACTAGCGGGGCGGTTTTTTCCTACAATGAGCAGTTCTTC.